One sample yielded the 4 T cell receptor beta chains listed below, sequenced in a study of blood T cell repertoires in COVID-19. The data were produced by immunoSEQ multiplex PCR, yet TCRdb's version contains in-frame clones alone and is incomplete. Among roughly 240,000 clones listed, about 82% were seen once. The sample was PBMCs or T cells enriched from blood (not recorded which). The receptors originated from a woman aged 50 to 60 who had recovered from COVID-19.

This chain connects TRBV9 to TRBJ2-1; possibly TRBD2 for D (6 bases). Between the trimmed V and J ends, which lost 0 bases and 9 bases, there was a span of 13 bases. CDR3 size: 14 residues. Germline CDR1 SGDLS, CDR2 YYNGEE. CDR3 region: CASSVAGVAGEQFF. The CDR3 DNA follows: TGTGCCAGCAGCGTAGCGGGAGTAGCAGGTGAGCAGTTCTTC.

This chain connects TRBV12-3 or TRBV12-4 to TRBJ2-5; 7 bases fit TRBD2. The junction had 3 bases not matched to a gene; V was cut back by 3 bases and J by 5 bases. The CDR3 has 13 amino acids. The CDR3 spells CASSLGGWETQYF. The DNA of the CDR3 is TGTGCCAGCAGTTTGGGAGGGTGGGAGACCCAGTACTTC.

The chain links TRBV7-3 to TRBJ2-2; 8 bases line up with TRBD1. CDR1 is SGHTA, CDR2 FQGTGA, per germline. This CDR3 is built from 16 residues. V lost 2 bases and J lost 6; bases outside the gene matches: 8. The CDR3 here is CASSLSARGLSGELFF. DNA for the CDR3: TGTGCCAGCAGCTTATCGGCCAGGGGGCTATCCGGGGAGCTGTTTTTT.

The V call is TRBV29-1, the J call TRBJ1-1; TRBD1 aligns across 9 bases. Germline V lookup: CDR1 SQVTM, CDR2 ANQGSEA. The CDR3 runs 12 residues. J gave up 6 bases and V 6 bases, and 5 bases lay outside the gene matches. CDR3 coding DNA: TGCAGCGTACTACAGGGGGCCTCTGAAGCTTTCTTT. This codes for CSVLQGASEAFF.